This T cell receptor (beta chain) emerged from a study of CD8+ T cells in alopecia areata. Whole-study findings and limits: On tofacitinib, scalp clonality and expanded CD8+ clones among top 100 fell significantly. More clonal than normal scalp was lesional scalp, particularly alopecia totalis/universalis. During tofacitinib treatment, many expanded lesional clones remained in scalp and blood.

Per germline, CDR1 SQVTM and CDR2 ANQGSEA. The V and J ends lost 0 bases and 3 bases respectively, with 4 bases between them. The length of the CDR3 is 12 residues. Treatment indicated: oral pan-JAK inhibitor, 5-10 mg twice daily. Alopecia areata patients gave lesional scalp punch biopsies and peripheral blood samples. RNA, once extracted, was reverse transcribed into cDNA for use as the sequencing template. The data were produced by immunoSEQ multiplex PCR, yet TCRdb's version contains in-frame clones alone and is incomplete. Among roughly 280,000 clones listed, 50% to 75% were seen once. As for this clone: The antigen remains undetermined. Additional DNA sequences in this sample encode the identical CDR3.

This receptor was taken from a human donor with alopecia areata. The chain has TRBV29-1 and TRBJ2-3; D remains ambiguous. The specimen comprised CD4+ T cells sorted from blood, sampled around week 54, from a patient treated with tofacitinib. The CDR3 protein is CSVEEGTDTQYF. DNA of the CDR3: TGCAGCGTTGAAGAGGGGACAGATACGCAGTATTTT.